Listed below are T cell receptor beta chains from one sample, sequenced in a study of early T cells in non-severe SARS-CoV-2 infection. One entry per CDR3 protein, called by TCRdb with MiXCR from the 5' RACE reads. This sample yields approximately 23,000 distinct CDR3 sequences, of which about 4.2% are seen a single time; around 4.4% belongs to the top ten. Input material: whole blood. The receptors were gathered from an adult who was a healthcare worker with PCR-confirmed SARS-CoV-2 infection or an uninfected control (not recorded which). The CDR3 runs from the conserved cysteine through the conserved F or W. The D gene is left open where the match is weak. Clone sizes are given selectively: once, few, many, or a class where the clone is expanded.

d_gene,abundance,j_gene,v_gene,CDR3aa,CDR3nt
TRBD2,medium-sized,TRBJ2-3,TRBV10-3,CAISSGGQDTQYF,TGTGCCATCAGTAGCGGGGGGCAGGATACGCAGTATTTT
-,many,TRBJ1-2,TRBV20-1,CSAITDDYGYTF,TGCAGTGCTATAACCGACGACTATGGCTACACCTTC
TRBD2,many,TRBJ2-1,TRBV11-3,CASSAGLASAYNEQFF,TGTGCCAGCAGCGCCGGACTAGCGTCTGCCTACAATGAGCAGTTCTTC
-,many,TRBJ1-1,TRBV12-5,CASGFAGQNTEAFF,TGTGCTAGTGGTTTTGCGGGACAGAACACTGAAGCTTTCTTT
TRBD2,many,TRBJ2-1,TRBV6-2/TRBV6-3,CASSYSKGTRRNEQFF,TGTGCCAGCAGTTACTCCAAGGGGACTAGGCGGAATGAGCAGTTCTTC
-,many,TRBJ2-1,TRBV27,CASSPSYLNEQFF,TGTGCCAGCAGTCCGAGTTACCTCAATGAGCAGTTCTTC
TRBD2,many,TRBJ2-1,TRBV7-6,CASSLDLAGGVAEQFF,TGTGCCAGCAGCTTAGATCTAGCGGGGGGGGTTGCTGAGCAGTTCTTC
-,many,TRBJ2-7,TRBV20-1,CSARSQATYEQYF,TGCAGTGCTAGGTCGCAGGCAACCTACGAGCAGTACTTC
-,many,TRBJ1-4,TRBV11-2,CASSFSEEKLFF,TGTGCCAGCAGCTTCTCTGAGGAAAAACTGTTTTTT
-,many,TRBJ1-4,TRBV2,CASCPTLGEKLFF,TGTGCCTCCTGTCCCACCCTCGGGGAAAAACTGTTTTTT
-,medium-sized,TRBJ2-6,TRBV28,CASAKGTYSGANVLTF,TGTGCCAGCGCCAAAGGGACCTACTCTGGGGCCAACGTCCTGACTTTC
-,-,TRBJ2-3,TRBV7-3,CASSLFGMDTQYF,TGTGCCAGCAGCTTATTCGGGATGGATACGCAGTATTTT
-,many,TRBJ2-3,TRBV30,CAWRQGFMGTDTQYF,TGTGCCTGGAGGCAGGGTTTTATGGGCACAGATACGCAGTATTTT
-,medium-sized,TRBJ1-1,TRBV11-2,CASSLSFRMNTEAFF,TGTGCCAGCAGCTTAAGTTTCAGGATGAACACTGAAGCTTTCTTT
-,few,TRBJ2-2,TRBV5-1,CASSYGGNTGELFF,TGCGCCAGCAGCTACGGGGGCAACACCGGGGAGCTGTTTTTT
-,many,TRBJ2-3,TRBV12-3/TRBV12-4,CASSPAWGVDTQYF,TGTGCCAGCAGCCCGGCATGGGGGGTGGATACGCAGTATTTT
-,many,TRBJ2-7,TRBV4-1,CASSQEGTFSYEQYF,TGCGCCAGCAGCCAAGAGGGGACGTTCTCCTACGAGCAGTACTTC